This TCR beta chain stems from a study of chemoradiotherapy in HPV16-positive cancers. Whole-study results and caveats: Only two HPV16-positive patients supplied the functional HPV-specificity definition. Candidate HPV-specific clones and E7-related TCR motifs grew in tumor during treatment. HPV-responsive T-cell expansion during chemoradiotherapy was linked to improved recurrence-free survival in HPV16-positive patients.

On this clone: What it binds is not known.

The CDR3 spans 15 residues. The V gene lost 6 bases and the J gene lost 5 bases, with 16 bases spanning the gap. Clones were read by immunoSEQ multiplex PCR, and TCRdb kept only the in-frame ones, dropping some. Of 20,000 to 25,000 clones in the sample, about 90% were seen once. The specimen was blood, collected from a patient who underwent chemoradiotherapy. The V call is TRBV23-1, the J call TRBJ2-2; D is undetermined. TRBV23-1 is treated as an ORF (open reading frame) with a function not yet certain. This TCR derives from a human donor with HPV-associated anogenital cancer. CDR3 sequence: CASSPGPPTTGELFF. CDR3 DNA sequence: TGCGCCAGCAGCCCCGGGCCTCCGACGACCGGGGAGCTGTTTTTT.